The 29 T cell receptor beta chains given below trace back to one sample, sequenced in a study of blood T cell repertoires in COVID-19. The assay was immunoSEQ multiplex PCR, and TCRdb's table has in-frame clones only and misses some. The sample yields about 220,000 clones, around 81% seen once. The sequencing input was peripheral blood. Receptors originate from a woman aged 30 to 39 who had recovered from COVID-19.

The chain joins TRBV5-5 to TRBJ2-3; TRBD2 matches 9 bases. J was trimmed by 3 bases and V by 3 bases; bases with no gene match: 14. The CDR3 is 18 residues long. Per germline, CDR1 SGHKS and CDR2 YYEKEE (reference sequence). The CDR3 is CASSSNPVGSGRTDTQYF. The DNA of the CDR3 is TGTGCCAGCAGCTCAAACCCTGTGGGTAGCGGGAGAACAGATACGCAGTATTTT.

This chain joins TRBV4-1 and TRBJ2-7, with TRBD1 matching over 7 bases. Germline CDR1 is MGHRA and CDR2 is YSYEKL. The CDR3 length is 16 residues. Trimming cost V 1 base and J 2 bases; bases outside gene matches: 8. The CDR3 loop reads CASSQGTGAIAYEQYF. DNA for the CDR3: TGCGCCAGCAGCCAAGGTACAGGGGCCATAGCCTACGAGCAGTACTTC.

The V gene is TRBV27, the J gene TRBJ2-1; tentative D call: TRBD2 (6 bases). The CDR3 totals 16 residues. Germline V gene lookup returns CDR1 MNHEY and CDR2 SMNVEV (reference sequence). The V end lost 5 bases, the J end lost 4 bases, and 18 bases lay between the germline ends. The CDR3 coding sequence is TGTGCCAGCAGTCCCGTGAGTAGGGCGGGGTACAATGAGCAGTTCTTC. As protein: CASSPVSRAGYNEQFF.

The table lists this clone with a count of one. This chain joins TRBV11-2 and TRBJ2-5; 9 bases fit TRBD1. The CDR3 is 15 amino acids. Trimming cost V 1 base and J 5 bases; bases outside gene matches: 5. The germline V gene has CDR1 SGHAT and CDR2 FQNNGV. CDR3 in amino acids: CASSLVDGQGETQYF. The CDR3 DNA reads TGTGCCAGCAGCTTAGTCGACGGACAGGGGGAGACCCAGTACTTC. Drawing the rest from reference TRBV11-2 and TRBJ2-5, the complete variable domain is EAGVAQSPRYKIIEKRQSVAFWCNPISGHATLYWYQQILGQGPKLLIQFQNNGVVDDSQLPKDRFSAERLKGVDSTLKIQPAKLEDSAVYLCASSLVDGQGETQYFGPGTRLLVL.

This clone was recorded once. The CDR3 coding sequence is TGTGCCAGCAGTTCCGACGACAGGGGAGCGAATGAGCAGTTCTTC. Translated, it gives CASSSDDRGANEQFF. J is TRBJ2-1 and V is TRBV6-4; 8 bases are a match to TRBD1. Germline CDR1 is MRHNA and CDR2 is SNTAGT. The J segment lost 7 bases and the V segment lost 5 bases, leaving 10 bases of the junction unmatched. The CDR3 extends over 15 amino acids.

The sample holds one count of this clone. The V gene is TRBV30, the J gene TRBJ2-1; maybe TRBD2 (6 bases). Per germline, CDR1 GTSNPN and CDR2 SVGIG (reference sequence). The CDR3 extends over 13 amino acids. The V gene lost 3 bases and the J gene lost 4 bases, with 10 bases spanning the gap. Written as DNA, the CDR3 is TGTGCCTGGAGGGGACTGGGGTACAATGAGCAGTTCTTC. It translates to CAWRGLGYNEQFF. The full variable domain, completed using reference TRBV30 and TRBJ2-1, is SQTIHQWPATLVQPVGSPLSLECTVEGTSNPNLYWYRQAAGRGLQLLFYSVGIGQISSEVPQNLSASRPQDRQFILSSKKLLLSDSGFYLCAWRGLGYNEQFFGPGTRLTVL.

This chain connects TRBV28 to TRBJ1-5; 8 bases agree with TRBD1. The CDR3 is 16 amino acids. The germline gives CDR1 MDHEN, CDR2 SYDVKM. The trim removed 4 bases at V and 2 bases at J, leaving 7 bases unmatched. The CDR3 DNA sequence: TGTGCCAGCAGTTCACCCGGGACAGGACGCAATCAGCCCCAGCATTTT. It encodes CASSSPGTGRNQPQHF.

This clone was seen a handful of times. The CDR3 nucleotides read TGTGCCTGGGCCTCAGGGGGAGCTTATAGCAATCAGCCCCAGCATTTT. Amino acid sequence: CAWASGGAYSNQPQHF. This sequence joins TRBV30 and TRBJ1-5, with 7 bases fitting TRBD1. Germline assignment: CDR1 GTSNPN and CDR2 SVGIG (reference sequence). J was trimmed by 0 bases and V by 5 bases; bases with no gene match: 10. The CDR3 totals 16 residues.

The rearrangement uses TRBV27 and TRBJ2-2, with a tentative D call TRBD1 (5 bases). The CDR3 spans 15 residues. Germline V lookup: CDR1 MNHEY, CDR2 SMNVEV (reference sequence). The V end lost 5 bases, the J end lost 3 bases, and 13 bases lay between the germline ends. CDR3 loop: CASSLQGTDTGELFF. DNA of the CDR3: TGTGCCAGCAGTCTCCAGGGAACGGACACCGGGGAGCTGTTTTTT.

This rearrangement joins TRBV6-5 to TRBJ2-1, with a tentative D call TRBD2 (8 bases). The V gene lost 7 bases and the J gene lost 5 bases, with 18 bases spanning the gap. Germline V lookup: CDR1 MNHEY, CDR2 SVGAGI. The CDR3 totals 15 residues. Here the CDR3 DNA reads TGTGCCAGCACTTCGGGGGGGACAGAGCACAATGAGCAGTTCTTC. Translated, it gives CASTSGGTEHNEQFF.

The chain employs TRBV6-5 and TRBJ1-2, with 7 bases fitting TRBD1. CDR1 and CDR2 (germline): MNHEY, SVGAGI. J lost 3 bases, V lost 9 bases, and 13 bases had no gene match. The CDR3 is 15 amino acids. The CDR3 nucleotides read TGTGCCAGTCCCCCTTCGGGACAGCCCCACTATGGCTACACCTTC. Encoded protein: CASPPSGQPHYGYTF.

The rearrangement links TRBV5-4 to TRBJ2-1; 8 nucleotides match TRBD1. The CDR3 covers 15 residues. Germline V gene sequence: CDR1 SGHNT, CDR2 YYREEE (reference sequence). V shed 0 bases, J shed 3 bases, and the junction held 2 bases outside the gene matches. CDR3: CASSLGTGSYNEQFF. The CDR3 region has the DNA TGTGCCAGCAGCTTGGGGACAGGGAGCTACAATGAGCAGTTCTTC.

V is TRBV19 and J is TRBJ2-5, with 7 bases identical to TRBD1. Germline V gene data show CDR1 as LNHDA and CDR2 as SQIVND (reference sequence). The length of the CDR3 is 16 residues. Unmatched junction bases numbered 15, after V lost 6 bases and J lost 5 bases. The CDR3 is CASRRRGQGGWETQYF. The CDR3, as DNA: TGTGCCAGTAGGCGCCGAGGCCAAGGGGGCTGGGAGACCCAGTACTTC.

J is TRBJ1-3 and V is TRBV6-5; D might be TRBD1 (5 bases). Trimming removed 0 bases at V and 3 bases at J, with 12 bases between. CDR3 length equals 16 residues. Germline CDR1 reads MNHEY; CDR2 reads SVGAGI. This CDR3 reads CASSYSPTVIGNTIYF. CDR3 bases: TGTGCCAGCAGTTACTCGCCGACAGTTATTGGAAACACCATATATTTT.

The chain joins TRBV4-2 to TRBJ2-6, with TRBD1 as a possible D gene (5 bases). Germline CDR1 LGHNA, CDR2 YNFKEQ. V was trimmed by 0 bases and J by 8 bases, leaving 8 bases between them. This CDR3 is built from 14 residues. The CDR3 DNA sequence: TGTGCCAGCAGCCAAGAGCAGGGTACCAACGTCCTGACTTTC. Its translation is CASSQEQGTNVLTF.

The chain carries TRBV28 and TRBJ1-3; D is ambiguous. Germline CDR1 reads MDHEN; CDR2 reads SYDVKM. This CDR3 spans 17 amino acids. V lost 9 bases and J lost 0, with 21 bases in between. CDR3 in amino acids: CASPPAGSSFSGNTIYF. The CDR3 bases are TGTGCCAGTCCTCCGGCCGGGAGTTCGTTCTCTGGAAACACCATATATTTT.

The chain combines TRBV11-2 with TRBJ2-2; TRBD2 matches at 10 bases. Trimming at V came to 4 bases and at J to 2 bases, leaving 7 bases not matched to a gene. CDR1 and CDR2 from the germline V gene are SGHAT and FQNNGV. The CDR3 consists of 17 residues. CDR3 sequence reads: CASSSLAGEANTGELFF. Written as DNA, the CDR3 is TGTGCCAGCAGCTCCCTAGCGGGAGAGGCAAACACCGGGGAGCTGTTTTTT.

CDR3 coding DNA: TGTGCCAGCAGCCCCCGTCTGGGCGTGAGCGAGCAGTACTTC. It encodes CASSPRLGVSEQYF. The chain is built from TRBV7-3 and TRBJ2-7; the D is unclear. The V end lost 5 bases, the J end lost 6 bases, and 17 bases lay between the germline ends. This CDR3 contains 14 residues. Germline-derived CDR1 and CDR2 are SGHTA and FQGTGA.

J is TRBJ2-7 and V is TRBV5-4; D is ambiguous. V was trimmed by 3 bases and J by 0 bases, leaving 10 bases between them. Germline CDR1 SGHNT, CDR2 YYREEE (reference sequence). The length of the CDR3 is 14 residues. CDR3 nucleotide sequence: TGTGCCAGCAGCTCCCCCTCGAGCTCCTACGAGCAGTACTTC. It is translated as CASSSPSSSYEQYF.

The genes are TRBV30 and TRBJ2-7; D may be TRBD1 (6 bases). This CDR3 comprises 14 residues. Trimming took 1 base from V and 5 from J, leaving 15 bases between them. The germline CDR1 and CDR2 sequences are GTSNPN and SVGIG (reference sequence). DNA of the CDR3: TGTGCCTGGAGTGACGGCAGGGGTGGCCACGAGCAGTACTTC. This encodes CAWSDGRGGHEQYF. Variable domain in full (rest from reference TRBV30 and TRBJ2-7): SQTIHQWPATLVQPVGSPLSLECTVEGTSNPNLYWYRQAAGRGLQLLFYSVGIGQISSEVPQNLSASRPQDRQFILSSKKLLLSDSGFYLCAWSDGRGGHEQYFGPGTRLTVT.

In the case of this clone: Other DNA sequences in the same sample also yield this CDR3. The rearrangement links TRBV11-2 to TRBJ1-5; D uncertain. CDR1 SGHAT and CDR2 FQNNGV come from the germline V gene. The CDR3 contains 13 residues. V shed 3 bases and J shed 5 bases, with 8 bases lying between them. DNA of the CDR3: TGTGCCAGCAGCTTGTCCGGGGATCAGCCCCAGCATTTT. This translates into CASSLSGDQPQHF.

This clone was observed a few times. The V call is TRBV9, the J call TRBJ2-7; no reliable D call. This CDR3 spans 14 amino acids. The V end lost 0 bases, the J end lost 2 bases, and 9 bases lay between the germline ends. Germline V gives CDR1 SGDLS, CDR2 YYNGEE. Here the CDR3 DNA reads TGTGCCAGCAGCGTAGGCGCGAACCCCTACGAGCAGTACTTC. This translates into CASSVGANPYEQYF.

The gene calls are TRBV12-2 and TRBJ1-1. TRBV12-2 is described as a pseudogene. The CDR3 contains 13 residues. This chain's CDR3 is CARRPAGVAEAFF. The CDR3 nucleotides are TGTGCAAGGCGGCCAGCCGGCGTCGCTGAAGCTTTCTTT.

In its sample, this clone was seen a few times. The CDR3 protein is CASSLTGASNQPQHF. In DNA, the CDR3 is TGTGCCAGTAGTTTGACAGGGGCGAGCAATCAGCCCCAGCATTTT. The V gene is TRBV19, the J gene TRBJ1-5; TRBD1 agrees at 8 bases. The length of the CDR3 is 15 residues. The V gene's germline CDR1 is LNHDA and CDR2 SQIVND (reference sequence). V lost 5 bases and J lost 1; bases outside the gene matches: 4.

This clone was counted only a few times. Within the sample, other DNA sequences also encode this same CDR3. The rearrangement links TRBV3-1 (or the pseudogene TRBV3-2) to TRBJ1-1, with TRBD1 matching over 7 bases. Trimming took 5 bases from V and 2 from J; bases not matched to a gene: 5. Germline CDR1 reads LGHDT; CDR2 reads YNNKEL (reference sequence). This CDR3 comprises 14 residues. CDR3 sequence reads: CASSRGTANTEAFF. CDR3 in DNA: TGTGCCAGCAGCAGGGGGACAGCTAACACTGAAGCTTTCTTT.

V and J are TRBV6-5 and TRBJ1-3; 7 positions match TRBD1. V shed 7 bases and J 4 bases; nucleotides not matched to a gene: 10. Germline CDR1 reads MNHEY; CDR2 reads SVGAGI. CDR3 length equals 15 residues. Here the CDR3 DNA reads TGTGCCAGCACCGAGGCAGGGGGTTCGGGAAACACCATATATTTT. It is translated as CASTEAGGSGNTIYF.

This clone was found once. The chain carries TRBV10-2 and TRBJ1-3, with D hard to call. V lost 0 bases, J lost 4 bases, and 4 bases lay in between. Germline V lookup: CDR1 WSHSY, CDR2 SAAADI. The CDR3 consists of 13 residues. The CDR3 here is CASSESAGNTIYF. CDR3 sequence (DNA): TGCGCCAGCAGTGAGTCGGCAGGAAACACCATATATTTT.

The rearrangement joins TRBV28 to TRBJ1-1; 9 bases are a match to TRBD1. Unmatched junction bases numbered 5, after V lost 4 bases and J lost 8 bases. Per the germline V gene, CDR1 is MDHEN and CDR2 is SYDVKM. The CDR3 loop spans 13 amino acids. As DNA, the CDR3 is TGTGCCAGCAGTTCGGGACAGGGCCCCGAAGCTTTCTTT. As protein: CASSSGQGPEAFF.

This clone showed up just once. This chain joins TRBV28 and TRBJ1-1, with unresolved D. The V end was cut by 2 bases, the J end by 0 bases, with 10 bases between. Germline CDR1 is MDHEN and CDR2 is SYDVKM. The CDR3 is made up of 15 amino acids. CDR3 sequence (DNA): TGTGCCAGCAGTTTAGGAGGGCGCATGAACACTGAAGCTTTCTTT. Its protein is CASSLGGRMNTEAFF.